Following are 28 T cell receptor beta chains from one sample sequenced in a study of blood T cell repertoires in COVID-19. The protocol was immunoSEQ multiplex PCR, while the TCRdb copy is restricted to in-frame clones and leaves out a portion. The sample records 240,000 or so clones, approximately 86% being singletons. Sequences were obtained from PBMCs or T cells enriched from blood (not recorded which). These receptors all stem from a woman in her forties with acute COVID-19.

The table lists this clone with a few counts. The J gene is TRBJ2-7, the V gene TRBV4-2; weak D call: TRBD2 (6 bases). Germline V CDR1 and CDR2: LGHNA, YNFKEQ. This CDR3 comprises 14 residues. V lost 4 bases, J lost 2 bases, and 12 bases lay in between. CDR3 in amino acids: CASSRGVATYEQYF. CDR3 sequence (DNA): TGTGCCAGCAGCCGGGGGGTTGCGACCTACGAGCAGTACTTC.

This chain connects TRBV10-2 to TRBJ2-7; D perhaps matches TRBD1 (5 bases). Germline V lookup: CDR1 WSHSY, CDR2 SAAADI. The CDR3 runs 14 residues. V lost 2 bases to trimming and J lost 5 bases, with 13 bases between them. CDR3 residues: CASSEGAHHHEQYF. Here the CDR3 DNA reads TGCGCCAGCAGTGAGGGGGCCCACCACCACGAGCAGTACTTC.

V usage is TRBV6-2 or TRBV6-3 and J usage is TRBJ2-3; the match to TRBD2 covers 11 bases. There are 18 residues in the CDR3. The germline CDR1 and CDR2 sequences are MNHEY and SVGEGT. V gave up 5 bases and J gave up 6 bases; unmatched junction bases: 16. In nucleotides, the CDR3 is TGTGCCAGCAGTAGCCGCTCATTTACTAGCGGGAGAAAGGATACGCAGTATTTT. Amino acid sequence: CASSSRSFTSGRKDTQYF.

The rearrangement joins TRBV11-3 to TRBJ2-1; tentative D call: TRBD2 (6 bases). CDR1 is SGHNT, CDR2 YENEEA, per germline. The CDR3 extends over 17 amino acids. The V end was cut by 2 bases, the J end by 4 bases, with 18 bases between. The DNA for the CDR3 is TGTGCCAGCAGCTTAAGGGCGAGGAGTAGCGGATACAATGAGCAGTTCTTC. Its translation is CASSLRARSSGYNEQFF.

CDR3 region: CASSSTGQETQYF. In DNA form, the CDR3 reads TGTGCCAGCAGTTCGACAGGGCAAGAGACCCAGTACTTC. The rearrangement uses TRBV6-5 and TRBJ2-5; 7 nucleotides agree with TRBD1. The V segment lost 4 bases and the J segment 2 bases; nucleotides outside the gene matches: 1. Germline CDR1 reads MNHEY; CDR2 reads SVGAGI. The CDR3 is made up of 13 amino acids.

The chain links TRBV29-1 to TRBJ2-3, with D maybe TRBD1 (5 bases). V lost 5 bases to trimming and J lost 2 bases, with 17 bases between them. Germline V gene sequence: CDR1 SQVTM, CDR2 ANQGSEA. The CDR3 contains 15 residues. CDR3 in DNA: TGCAGCGTTCTCAGGGCTAATAGCCTCACAGATACGCAGTATTTT. As protein: CSVLRANSLTDTQYF.

The chain has TRBV19 and TRBJ2-2, with 9 nucleotides matching TRBD2. V dropped 7 bases and J dropped 5; count of bases not matched to a gene: 8. This CDR3 is built from 15 residues. Germline CDR1 LNHDA, CDR2 SQIVND (reference sequence). The CDR3 reads CASIDSGRGTGELFF. In nucleotides, the CDR3 is TGTGCCAGTATAGATAGCGGGAGAGGGACCGGGGAGCTGTTTTTT.

The genes are TRBV27 and TRBJ2-1; D is perhaps TRBD1 (5 bases). Trimming removed 2 bases at V and 2 bases at J, with 10 bases between. Germline CDR1 reads MNHEY; CDR2 reads SMNVEV (reference sequence). This CDR3 comprises 15 residues. CDR3 sequence (DNA): TGTGCCAGCAGTTTAATATACAGGACCTACAATGAGCAGTTCTTC. This encodes CASSLIYRTYNEQFF.

This clone came up once. This chain connects TRBV19 to TRBJ2-7, with D possibly being TRBD1 (6 bases). Trimming left V 3 bases short and J 3 bases short, with 12 bases between. There are 14 residues in the CDR3. Per the germline V gene, CDR1 is LNHDA and CDR2 is SQIVND (reference sequence). The CDR3: CASSIQGRFYEQYF. The CDR3 nucleotides are TGTGCCAGTAGTATTCAGGGGCGATTCTACGAGCAGTACTTC.

This clone was detected a few times. This chain uses TRBV7-8 with TRBJ1-1; TRBD1 is a possible D gene (5 bases). The CDR3 sequence is 13 residues long. Trimming left V 3 bases short and J 4 bases short, with 9 bases between. The germline V gene encodes CDR1 SGHVS and CDR2 FQNEAQ. CDR3 protein: CASSFGGSTEAFF. CDR3 coding DNA: TGTGCCAGCAGCTTTGGGGGGAGCACTGAAGCTTTCTTT. Supplemented by reference TRBV7-8 and TRBJ1-1, the full variable domain reads GAGVSQSPRYKVAKRGQDVALRCDPISGHVSLFWYQQALGQGPEFLTYFQNEAQLDKSGLPSDRFFAERPEGSVSTLKIQRTQQEDSAVYLCASSFGGSTEAFFGQGTRLTVV.

This clone appeared once. The chain couples TRBV7-9 to TRBJ2-5; D is perhaps TRBD2 (6 bases). Trimming stripped 5 bases from V and 3 bases from J, with 13 bases between. Germline-derived CDR1 and CDR2 are SEHNR and FQNEAQ (reference sequence). The CDR3 has 14 residues. The CDR3 DNA reads as TGTGCCAGCAGCCAGATGGGAGGAGAAGAGACCCAGTACTTC. Its protein is CASSQMGGEETQYF.

The rearrangement joins TRBV9 to TRBJ1-3, with D hard to call. V was shortened by 0 bases and J by 0 bases, with 7 bases between the two germline ends. The V gene's germline CDR1 is SGDLS and CDR2 YYNGEE. The CDR3 spans 15 residues. The CDR3 DNA reads TGTGCCAGCAGCGTAGGTCCGAGCTCTGGAAACACCATATATTTT. Protein: CASSVGPSSGNTIYF.

A single count supports this clone. V usage is TRBV5-1 and J usage is TRBJ2-7; TRBD1 is a possible D gene (5 bases). Deletions cut 0 bases from V and 2 bases from J, with 9 bases between. Germline values: CDR1 SGHRS, CDR2 YFSETQ. The CDR3 spans 14 residues. In nucleotides, the CDR3 is TGCGCCAGCAGCTTGGTTAGGGGCGCCTACGAGCAGTACTTC. The encoded protein is CASSLVRGAYEQYF. The full variable domain, rest sourced from reference TRBV5-1 and TRBJ2-7, is KAGVTQTPRYLIKTRGQQVTLSCSPISGHRSVSWYQQTPGQGLQFLFEYFSETQRNKGNFPGRFSGRQFSNSRSEMNVSTLELGDSALYLCASSLVRGAYEQYFGPGTRLTVT.

Written as DNA, the CDR3 is TGTGCCAGCAGCACCGGGGACAGGGGGCGGGTGTTCCAGCATTTT. As protein: CASSTGDRGRVFQHF. This rearrangement joins TRBV7-8 to TRBJ1-5, with 12 bases lining up with TRBD1. Trimming took 5 bases from V and 12 from J; bases not matched to a gene: 11. CDR3 length equals 15 residues. Germline lookup yields CDR1 SGHVS and CDR2 FQNEAQ.

V is TRBV6-5 and J is TRBJ2-1; 10 nucleotides match TRBD2. Germline loops: CDR1 MNHEY, CDR2 SVGAGI. Trimming removed 5 bases from V and 8 bases from J; junction bases left unmatched: 6. This CDR3 region has 14 residues. The CDR3 protein is CASSLAGVYDEQFF. In DNA form, the CDR3 reads TGTGCCAGCAGTCTAGCGGGAGTATACGATGAGCAGTTCTTC.

The CDR3 spells CASSFAGTGGSPLHF. CDR3 nucleotide sequence: TGTGCCAGCAGCTTCGCCGGGACAGGGGGATCACCCCTCCACTTT. The chain couples TRBV7-2 to TRBJ1-6; TRBD1 matches at 11 bases. The V gene's germline CDR1 is SGHTA and CDR2 FQGNSA. The length of the CDR3 is 15 residues. J gave up 10 bases and V 3 bases, and 5 bases lay outside the gene matches. The full variable domain, in which reference TRBV7-2 and TRBJ1-6 provide the parts outside the CDR3, is GAGVSQSPSNKVTEKGKDVELRCDPISGHTALYWYRQSLGQGLEFLIYFQGNSAPDKSGLPSDRFSAERTGGSVSTLTIQRTQQEDSAVYLCASSFAGTGGSPLHFGNGTRLTVT.

The chain joins TRBV6-6 to TRBJ2-5; 12 bases are shared with TRBD1. Trimming took 5 bases from V and 5 from J; bases not matched to a gene: 12. This CDR3 contains 17 residues. CDR1 is MNHNY, CDR2 SVGAGI, per germline (reference sequence). The CDR3 nucleotides are TGTGCCAGCAGTCCGGGGACAGGGGGCCCTTTTGAGGAGACCCAGTACTTC. Protein sequence: CASSPGTGGPFEETQYF.

The chain carries TRBV6-5 and TRBJ2-7, with 9 bases matching TRBD1. V lost 0 bases and J lost 5; bases outside the gene matches: 5. The CDR3 has 15 amino acids. Germline assignment: CDR1 MNHEY and CDR2 SVGAGI. CDR3 nucleotides: TGTGCCAGCAGTTACTCCAGACAGGGGGTCGACGAGCAGTACTTC. Its protein is CASSYSRQGVDEQYF.

The V call is TRBV18, the J call TRBJ1-1, with D maybe TRBD1 (5 bases). V was shortened by 3 bases and J by 4 bases, with 15 bases between the two germline ends. Germline assignment: CDR1 KGHSH and CDR2 LQKENI. CDR3 length: 15 residues. The CDR3 nucleotides are TGTGCCAGCTCACCGGAAACGACAGTTATCACTGAAGCTTTCTTT. This encodes CASSPETTVITEAFF.

This clone was seen more than once but under ten times. V gene TRBV7-3 combines with J gene TRBJ1-5; D might be TRBD1 (5 bases). The length of the CDR3 is 14 residues. With 5 bases removed from V and 8 bases from J, the gap between germline ends came to 16 bases. The V gene's germline CDR1 is SGHTA and CDR2 FQGTGA. The CDR3 protein is CASSPGGGAEPQHF. The CDR3, as DNA: TGTGCCAGCAGCCCCGGCGGGGGTGCGGAGCCCCAGCATTTT.

This chain uses TRBV29-1 with TRBJ2-7; weak D call: TRBD2 (5 bases). This CDR3 region has 14 residues. Germline CDR1 is SQVTM and CDR2 is ANQGSEA. V was shortened by 6 bases and J by 0 bases, with 15 bases between the two germline ends. As DNA, the CDR3 is TGCAGCGTCGGACTCGGGTACGGCTCCTACGAGCAGTACTTC. It translates to CSVGLGYGSYEQYF.

This clone was found once. The chain recombines TRBV5-1 with TRBJ1-4; 7 nucleotides match TRBD1. CDR3 length: 18 residues. CDR1 is SGHRS and CDR2 is YFSETQ in the germline V gene. After removal of 0 bases from V and 0 bases from J, the junction contained 8 bases not matched to a gene. The CDR3 loop is CASSLEAGGHATNEKLFF. CDR3 nucleotides: TGCGCCAGCAGCTTGGAGGCAGGGGGACATGCAACTAATGAAAAACTGTTTTTT.

The genes are TRBV21-1 and TRBJ2-3; the DNA was not used to check the table's D call, TRBD2. TRBV21-1 is a pseudogene. The CDR3 contains 15 residues. CDR3 sequence: CASSPRVVSTDTQYF. The CDR3 coding sequence is TGTGCCAGCAGCCCTCGGGTGGTAAGCACAGATACGCAGTATTTT.

This clone was observed once. This sequence joins TRBV19 and TRBJ2-3; 7 bases line up with TRBD1. The CDR3 is made up of 14 amino acids. Trimming cost V 5 bases and J 0 bases; bases outside gene matches: 2. The germline gives CDR1 LNHDA, CDR2 SQIVND (reference sequence). CDR3 coding DNA: TGTGCCAGTAGTCAGACAGGGAGCACAGATACGCAGTATTTT. It yields the protein CASSQTGSTDTQYF.

This chain links TRBV19 with TRBJ2-3, with TRBD2 matching 10 bases. The CDR3 consists of 16 residues. V was pared by 5 bases and J by 5 bases, with 10 bases of the junction left unmatched. Germline V gene sequence: CDR1 LNHDA, CDR2 SQIVND (reference sequence). CDR3 loop: CASSSVAGGLRDTQYF. CDR3 DNA: TGTGCCAGTAGTTCGGTAGCGGGAGGATTGAGAGATACGCAGTATTTT.

The rearrangement joins TRBV19 to TRBJ2-7, with TRBD2 identical over 8 bases. CDR3 length: 14 residues. J lost 4 bases, V lost 3 bases, and 5 bases had no gene match. Looked up from germline, CDR1 is LNHDA and CDR2 is SQIVND (reference sequence). The CDR3: CASSISGGPYEQYF. As DNA, the CDR3 is TGTGCCAGTAGTATCAGCGGGGGCCCATACGAGCAGTACTTC.

This clone has a count of ten or more. V and J are TRBV7-9 and TRBJ1-1; 11 bases align to TRBD1. The CDR3 has 14 amino acids. Trimming removed 6 bases from V and 8 bases from J; junction bases left unmatched: 8. Per the germline V gene, CDR1 is SEHNR and CDR2 is FQNEAQ (reference sequence). Written as DNA, the CDR3 is TGTGCCAGCAGGTCGGGACAGGGGGTAATGGAAGCTTTCTTT. Protein product: CASRSGQGVMEAFF.

The V gene is TRBV7-9, the J gene TRBJ2-5, with 10 bases identical to TRBD2. Losses at the gene ends were 4 bases for V and 5 bases for J; bases not matched to a gene: 16. The germline gives CDR1 SEHNR, CDR2 FQNEAQ (reference sequence). The CDR3 has 18 residues. The CDR3 sequence is CASSSTNLGLAAGETQYF. CDR3 nucleotides: TGTGCCAGCAGCTCAACGAACCTCGGACTAGCGGCGGGGGAGACCCAGTACTTC.